The 3 T cell receptor beta chains in this list originate from one sample, sequenced in a study of OX40 agonist ivuxolimab in advanced cancers. Profiling relied on immunoSEQ multiplex PCR, and the TCRdb table lists in-frame clones only, not all of them. Among approximately 65,000 clones listed, under 95% were seen once. The sample here was CD4+ or CD8+ T cells sorted from blood, taken in a trial of the OX40 agonist ivuxolimab. The receptors shown here come from an adult with an advanced solid tumor such as melanoma, head and neck, liver or kidney cancer.

J is TRBJ2-7 and V is TRBV9; 12 bases map to TRBD2. With V trimmed by 2 bases and J by 7 bases, 10 bases remained unmatched. The CDR3 runs to 16 residues. The germline CDR1 and CDR2 sequences are SGDLS and YYNGEE. The CDR3 is CASSVGASGRAKEQYF. DNA for the CDR3: TGTGCCAGCAGCGTGGGGGCTAGCGGGAGGGCCAAGGAGCAGTACTTC.

The CDR3 region is CASSYPGNEQYF. The CDR3 coding sequence is TGTGCCAGCAGTTACCCAGGGAACGAGCAGTACTTC. This chain connects TRBV6-5 to TRBJ2-7; a weak D match, TRBD1 (5 bases). The V gene's germline CDR1 is MNHEY and CDR2 SVGAGI. The CDR3 extends over 12 amino acids. V lost 2 bases to trimming and J lost 5 bases, with 7 bases between them.

The V call is TRBV5-1, the J call TRBJ2-3; 9 bases map to TRBD2. J was trimmed by 3 bases and V by 4 bases; bases with no gene match: 3. CDR1 SGHRS and CDR2 YFSETQ come from the germline V gene. The CDR3 extends over 14 amino acids. The CDR3 coding sequence is TGCGCCAGCAGCGGGAGCGGGAGGACAGATACGCAGTATTTT. This codes for CASSGSGRTDTQYF.